The 19 T cell receptor beta chains listed next were all sequenced from one sample in a study of control samples from healthy donors and cancer patients. Measured with immunoSEQ multiplex PCR; TCRdb has only the in-frame clones, and not every one. The sample consists of roughly 450,000 clones, 80% to 95% of them appearing once. Sequencing was carried out using PBMCs. These receptors came from a man aged 35-49 years with head and neck cancer.

This sequence joins TRBV5-1 and TRBJ2-2, with TRBD1 as a possible D gene (7 bases). The CDR3 extends over 16 amino acids. Germline CDR1 is SGHRS and CDR2 is YFSETQ. With 4 bases removed from V and 5 bases from J, the gap between germline ends came to 18 bases. The CDR3 DNA follows: TGCGCCAGCAGCCCAGATCCGCAGGGGGGAACCGGGGAGCTGTTTTTT. This gives the protein CASSPDPQGGTGELFF.

This chain links TRBV11-1 with TRBJ2-5; D is ambiguous. This CDR3 region has 14 residues. CDR1 is SGHAT, CDR2 FQDESV, per germline (reference sequence). V was clipped by 2 bases and J by 4 bases, with 11 bases between them. CDR3 amino acids: CASSLISDRETQYF. The CDR3 nucleotides are TGTGCCAGCAGCTTAATATCGGATAGAGAGACCCAGTACTTC.

The CDR3 DNA is TGCGCCAGCGGCACTCCGGGTAGCAATCAGCCCCAGCATTTT. Amino acid sequence: CASGTPGSNQPQHF. This chain connects TRBV5-1 to TRBJ1-5; D unresolved. V was cut by 7 bases and J by 0 bases, with 11 bases left in between. This CDR3 is built from 14 residues. Germline lookup yields CDR1 SGHRS and CDR2 YFSETQ.

J is TRBJ2-1 and V is TRBV7-9, with a weak D call TRBD2 (6 bases). CDR1 and CDR2 (germline): SEHNR, FQNEAQ (reference sequence). Trimming shortened V by 3 bases and J by 14 bases, and 32 bases separated the two germline ends. The CDR3 length is 18 residues. Here the CDR3 reads CASSFDGESLTIAAGEFF. The CDR3, as DNA: TGTGCCAGCAGCTTTGATGGGGAATCATTGACGATAGCGGCCGGGGAGTTCTTC.

The rearrangement links TRBV3-1 (or the pseudogene TRBV3-2) to TRBJ2-3; D is perhaps TRBD2 (6 bases). With 3 bases removed from V and 5 bases from J, the gap between germline ends came to 12 bases. The V gene's germline CDR1 is LGHDT and CDR2 YNNKEL (reference sequence). The CDR3 extends over 14 amino acids. CDR3 nucleotides: TGTGCCAGCAGCCAGGAGGGGTTTTTAGATACGCAGTATTTT. Residues: CASSQEGFLDTQYF.

The chain combines TRBV29-1 with TRBJ2-7; a possible D gene is TRBD2 (6 bases). The V end was cut by 1 base, the J end by 1 base, with 11 bases between. The CDR3 covers 14 residues. Germline V lookup: CDR1 SQVTM, CDR2 ANQGSEA. In DNA, the CDR3 is TGCAGCGTTGAAGTCGGGCTAGCGTCCTACGAGCAGTACTTC. It encodes CSVEVGLASYEQYF.

The J gene is TRBJ1-5, the V gene TRBV7-2; D is undetermined. Per the germline V gene, CDR1 is SGHTA and CDR2 is FQGNSA. The CDR3 covers 15 residues. With 4 bases removed from V and 0 bases from J, the gap between germline ends came to 10 bases. The CDR3 region is CASSSDGYSNQPQHF. CDR3 nucleotides: TGTGCCAGCAGCTCTGACGGGTATAGCAATCAGCCCCAGCATTTT.

The chain joins TRBV7-3 to TRBJ2-1, with D possibly matching TRBD1 (6 bases). The CDR3 is made up of 13 amino acids. V dropped 5 bases and J dropped 5 bases, with 10 bases sitting between them. Germline CDR1 reads SGHTA; CDR2 reads FQGTGA. CDR3 in amino acids: CASSLNRDNEQFF. CDR3 sequence (DNA): TGTGCCAGCAGCCTTAACAGGGACAATGAGCAGTTCTTC.

The CDR3 loop reads CASTYRGTGYHEQYF. The CDR3 coding sequence is TGTGCCAGCACCTACCGCGGGACAGGGTACCACGAGCAGTACTTC. The chain carries TRBV13 and TRBJ2-7; 9 positions agree with TRBD1. The germline CDR1 and CDR2 sequences are PRHDT and FYEKMQ (reference sequence). Losses at the gene ends were 7 bases for V and 5 bases for J; bases not matched to a gene: 12. The CDR3 is made up of 15 amino acids. The full variable domain, completed using reference TRBV13 and TRBJ2-7, is AAGVIQSPRHLIKEKRETATLKCYPIPRHDTVYWYQQGPGQDPQFLISFYEKMQSDKGSIPDRFSAQQFSDYHSELNMSSLELGDSALYFCASTYRGTGYHEQYFGPGTRLTVT.

Notes on this clone: The junction does not match germline at one end; this may be a read error. This chain uses TRBV11-3 with TRBJ1-1, with 8 positions matching TRBD1. Germline V gene data show CDR1 as SGHNT and CDR2 as YENEEA. The CDR3 length is 15 residues. The CDR3 DNA is TGTGCCAGCAGCCTAGATCAGGGGGCAAACACTGAAGCTTTCTTT. Protein: CASSLDQGANTEAFF.

The chain is built from TRBV29-1 and TRBJ2-2, with D unclear. Germline CDR1 and CDR2: SQVTM and ANQGSEA. V was shortened by 4 bases and J by 1 base, with 10 bases between the two germline ends. This CDR3 region has 14 residues. The CDR3 DNA is TGCAGCGTTGCTGTGACTCTGAACACCGGGGAGCTGTTTTTT. As protein: CSVAVTLNTGELFF.

Comment on this clone: One end of the junction fails to match germline, which may point to a read error. As DNA, the CDR3 is TGTGCCAGCAGTTACCCCGGGGACAGGGAAAACTTC. It yields the protein CASSYPGDRENF. This sequence joins TRBV6-2 or TRBV6-3 and TRBJ2-7, with 9 bases identical to TRBD1. Germline values: CDR1 MNHEY, CDR2 SVGEGT. This CDR3 contains 12 residues.

The J gene is TRBJ2-7, the V gene TRBV18; TRBD1 matches 11 bases. Germline lookup yields CDR1 KGHSH and CDR2 LQKENI. J lost 5 bases, V lost 9 bases, and 9 bases had no gene match. The CDR3 runs 14 residues. CDR3 sequence reads: CASRRTGGADEQYF. The CDR3 DNA follows: TGTGCCAGTCGACGGACAGGGGGCGCCGACGAGCAGTACTTC.

The chain recombines TRBV5-4 with TRBJ1-1; a weak D match, TRBD1 (6 bases). The CDR3 contains 14 residues. Germline assignment: CDR1 SGHNT and CDR2 YYREEE (reference sequence). V gave up 1 base and J gave up 1 base, with 8 bases separating them. CDR3 DNA sequence: TGTGCCAGCAGCTTGCGACAGGCGAACACTGAAGCTTTCTTT. This gives the protein CASSLRQANTEAFF.

The chain uses TRBV3-1 (or the pseudogene TRBV3-2) and TRBJ2-1, with 10 bases identical to TRBD2. CDR1 and CDR2 from the germline V gene are LGHDT and YNNKEL (reference sequence). The CDR3 has 16 residues. J gave up 4 bases and V 4 bases, and 7 bases lay outside the gene matches. The CDR3 sequence is CASSLLWTSGYNEQFF. Here the CDR3 DNA reads TGTGCCAGCAGCCTTCTGTGGACTAGCGGATACAATGAGCAGTTCTTC.

This chain links TRBV6-5 with TRBJ1-5, with no clear D. Germline V CDR1 and CDR2: MNHEY, SVGAGI. Deletions cut 7 bases from V and 4 bases from J, with 2 bases between. The CDR3 is 10 amino acids. CDR3 DNA sequence: TGTGCCAGCAATAATCAGCCCCAGCATTTT. Protein sequence: CASNNQPQHF.

This chain links TRBV5-4 with TRBJ2-1; 7 bases are a match to TRBD2. Losses at the gene ends were 6 bases for V and 1 base for J; bases not matched to a gene: 10. The CDR3 runs 16 residues. The germline gives CDR1 SGHNT, CDR2 YYREEE (reference sequence). The CDR3 is CASTSGGTRSYNEQFF. Here the CDR3 DNA reads TGTGCCAGCACCTCCGGGGGGACTCGATCCTACAATGAGCAGTTCTTC.

The genes are TRBV9 and TRBJ2-1; 8 bases match TRBD1. Germline CDR1 and CDR2: SGDLS and YYNGEE. After removal of 3 bases from V and 10 bases from J, the junction contained 15 bases not matched to a gene. This CDR3 has 16 amino acids. The CDR3 is CASSARIGQGRNEQFF. CDR3 coding DNA: TGTGCCAGCAGCGCACGGATAGGACAGGGAAGAAACGAGCAGTTCTTC.

V gene TRBV6-5 combines with J gene TRBJ2-7, with TRBD2 matching over 7 bases. The CDR3 sequence is 14 residues long. V trimming: 4 bases; J trimming: 4 bases; junction bases outside the gene matches: 7. The V gene's germline CDR1 is MNHEY and CDR2 SVGAGI. The CDR3 loop is CASSSGGRGYEQYF. CDR3 coding DNA: TGTGCCAGCAGTTCAGGAGGGAGGGGTTACGAGCAGTACTTC.